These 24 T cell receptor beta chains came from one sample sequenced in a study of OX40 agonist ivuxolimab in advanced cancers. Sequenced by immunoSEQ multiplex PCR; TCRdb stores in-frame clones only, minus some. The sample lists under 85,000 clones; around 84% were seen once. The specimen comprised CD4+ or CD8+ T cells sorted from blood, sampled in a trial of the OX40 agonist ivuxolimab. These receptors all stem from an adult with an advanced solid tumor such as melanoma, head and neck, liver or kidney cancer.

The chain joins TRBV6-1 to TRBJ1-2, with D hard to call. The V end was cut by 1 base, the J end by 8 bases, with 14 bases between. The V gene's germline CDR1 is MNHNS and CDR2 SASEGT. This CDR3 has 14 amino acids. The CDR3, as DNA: TGTGCCAGCAGTGAAGGTTGGATAACTCCGGGCTACACCTTC. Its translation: CASSEGWITPGYTF.

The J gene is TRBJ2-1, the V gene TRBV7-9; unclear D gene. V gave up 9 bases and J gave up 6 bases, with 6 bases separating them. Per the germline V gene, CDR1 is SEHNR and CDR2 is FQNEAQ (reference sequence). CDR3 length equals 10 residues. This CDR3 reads CARLPNEQFF. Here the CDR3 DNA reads TGTGCCAGGTTACCCAATGAGCAGTTCTTC.

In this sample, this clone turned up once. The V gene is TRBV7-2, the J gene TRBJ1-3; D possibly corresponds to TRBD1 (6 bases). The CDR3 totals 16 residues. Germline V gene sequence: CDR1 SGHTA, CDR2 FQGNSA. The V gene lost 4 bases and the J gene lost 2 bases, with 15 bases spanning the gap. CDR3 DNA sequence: TGTGCCAGCAGCTCTCCCTGGGGGCGGGCTGGAAACACCATATATTTT. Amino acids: CASSSPWGRAGNTIYF.

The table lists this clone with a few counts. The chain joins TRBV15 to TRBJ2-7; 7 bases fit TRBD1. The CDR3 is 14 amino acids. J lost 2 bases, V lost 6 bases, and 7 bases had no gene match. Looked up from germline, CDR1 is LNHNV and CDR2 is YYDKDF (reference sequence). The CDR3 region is CATSIGQETYEQYF. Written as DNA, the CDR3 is TGTGCCACCAGTATCGGACAGGAGACCTACGAGCAGTACTTC.

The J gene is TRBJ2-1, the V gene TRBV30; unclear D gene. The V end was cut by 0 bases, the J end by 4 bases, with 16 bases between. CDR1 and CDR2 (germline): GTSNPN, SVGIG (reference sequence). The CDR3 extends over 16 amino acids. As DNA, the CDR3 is TGTGCCTGGAGTGTATATGGGCTCCCGCAATACAATGAGCAGTTCTTC. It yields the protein CAWSVYGLPQYNEQFF.

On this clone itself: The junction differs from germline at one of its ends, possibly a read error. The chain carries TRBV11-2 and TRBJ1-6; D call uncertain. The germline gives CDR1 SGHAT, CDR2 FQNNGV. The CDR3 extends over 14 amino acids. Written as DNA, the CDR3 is TGTGCCAGCAGTAGACTTACCACGCCCGCCCGGGTCTACTTT. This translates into CASSRLTTPARVYF.

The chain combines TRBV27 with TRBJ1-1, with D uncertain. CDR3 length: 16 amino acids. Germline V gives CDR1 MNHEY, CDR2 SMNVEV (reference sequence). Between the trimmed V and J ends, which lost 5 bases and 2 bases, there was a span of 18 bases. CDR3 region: CASSPILSWANTEAFF. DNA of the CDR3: TGTGCCAGCAGTCCTATACTGTCGTGGGCAAACACTGAAGCTTTCTTT.

Written as DNA, the CDR3 is TGTGCCAGCAGCCCCGATGGGGCAGGGAAAGGTTACACTGAAGCTTTCTTT. It codes for CASSPDGAGKGYTEAFF. V is TRBV7-3 and J is TRBJ1-1; TRBD1 is a possible D gene (5 bases). This CDR3 is built from 17 residues. Germline V lookup: CDR1 SGHTA, CDR2 FQGTGA. V gave up 5 bases and J gave up 3 bases, with 22 bases separating them.

This CDR3 reads CASSRNRQLQETQYF. The CDR3 DNA reads TGTGCCAGCAGCCGAAACCGACAGCTCCAAGAGACCCAGTACTTC. The chain joins TRBV7-2 to TRBJ2-5, with D possibly matching TRBD1 (5 bases). Trimming pared 5 bases from V and 1 base from J, leaving 14 bases between. There are 15 residues in the CDR3. The germline gives CDR1 SGHTA, CDR2 FQGNSA. The complete variable domain, with remaining parts taken from reference TRBV7-2 and TRBJ2-5, reads GAGVSQSPSNKVTEKGKDVELRCDPISGHTALYWYRQSLGQGLEFLIYFQGNSAPDKSGLPSDRFSAERTGGSVSTLTIQRTQQEDSAVYLCASSRNRQLQETQYFGPGTRLLVL.

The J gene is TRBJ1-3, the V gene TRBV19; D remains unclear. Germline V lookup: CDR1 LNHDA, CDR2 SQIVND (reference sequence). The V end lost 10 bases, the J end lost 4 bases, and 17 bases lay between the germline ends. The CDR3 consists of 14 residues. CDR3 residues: CATEGRPGGNTIYF. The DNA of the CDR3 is TGTGCCACAGAAGGCAGACCGGGGGGAAACACCATATATTTT.

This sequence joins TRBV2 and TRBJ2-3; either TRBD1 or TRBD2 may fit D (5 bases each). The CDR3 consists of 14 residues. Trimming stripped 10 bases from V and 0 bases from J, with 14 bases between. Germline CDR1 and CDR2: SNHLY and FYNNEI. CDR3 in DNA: TGTGCCACGAGACGGGACGCCAGCACAGATACGCAGTATTTT. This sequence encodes CATRRDASTDTQYF.

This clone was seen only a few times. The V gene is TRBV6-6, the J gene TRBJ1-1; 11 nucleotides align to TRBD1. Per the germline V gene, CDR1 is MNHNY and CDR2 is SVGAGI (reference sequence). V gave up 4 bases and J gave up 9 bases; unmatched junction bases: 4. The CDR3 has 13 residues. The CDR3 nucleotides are TGTGCCAGCAGTTTGGACAGGGGGCTGAAAGCTTTCTTT. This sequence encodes CASSLDRGLKAFF.

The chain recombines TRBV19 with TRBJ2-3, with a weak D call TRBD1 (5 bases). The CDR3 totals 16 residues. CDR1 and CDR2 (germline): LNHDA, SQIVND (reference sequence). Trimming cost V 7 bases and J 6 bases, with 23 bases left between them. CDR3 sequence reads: CASTPRTTFMIDTQYF. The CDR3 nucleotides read TGTGCCAGTACTCCTAGGACAACTTTTATGATTGATACGCAGTATTTT.

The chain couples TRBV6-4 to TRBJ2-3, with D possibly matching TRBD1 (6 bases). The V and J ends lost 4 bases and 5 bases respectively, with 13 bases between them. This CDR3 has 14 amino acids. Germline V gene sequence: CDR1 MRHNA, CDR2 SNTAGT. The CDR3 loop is CASSAQGTQDTQYF. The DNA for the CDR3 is TGTGCCAGCAGTGCCCAGGGGACACAAGATACGCAGTATTTT.

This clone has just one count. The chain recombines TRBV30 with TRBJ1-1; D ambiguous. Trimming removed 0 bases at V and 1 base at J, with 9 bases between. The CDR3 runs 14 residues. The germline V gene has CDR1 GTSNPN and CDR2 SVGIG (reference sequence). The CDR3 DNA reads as TGTGCCTGGAGTGTACTGGTGGGGAACACTGAAGCTTTCTTT. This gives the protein CAWSVLVGNTEAFF.

The CDR3 loop reads CASRTGRLNTEAFF. The CDR3 coding sequence is TGTGCCAGCAGGACAGGACGGCTGAACACTGAAGCTTTCTTT. V gene TRBV6-5 combines with J gene TRBJ1-1; D perhaps matches TRBD1 (6 bases). The CDR3 extends over 14 amino acids. The V end lost 6 bases, the J end lost 0 bases, and 11 bases lay between the germline ends. Germline V gives CDR1 MNHEY, CDR2 SVGAGI.

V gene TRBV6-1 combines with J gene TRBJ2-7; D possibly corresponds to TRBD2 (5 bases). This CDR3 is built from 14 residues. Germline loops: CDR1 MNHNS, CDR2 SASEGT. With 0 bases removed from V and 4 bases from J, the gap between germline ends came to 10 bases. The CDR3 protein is CASSEALARYEQYF. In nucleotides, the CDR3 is TGTGCCAGCAGTGAAGCGCTAGCCAGGTACGAGCAGTACTTC.

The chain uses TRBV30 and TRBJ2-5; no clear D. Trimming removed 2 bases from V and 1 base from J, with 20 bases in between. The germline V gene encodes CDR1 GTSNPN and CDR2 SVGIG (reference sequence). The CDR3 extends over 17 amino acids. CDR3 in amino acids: CAWSPPWYSLFQETQYF. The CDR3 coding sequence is TGTGCCTGGAGTCCCCCTTGGTACAGCCTGTTCCAAGAGACCCAGTACTTC.

The CDR3 DNA sequence: TGTGCCAGCAGCCGCGAGAGGGCGCAGTACTTC. Translated: CASSRERAQYF. The rearrangement joins TRBV6-1 to TRBJ2-7; a weak D match, TRBD2 (5 bases). Germline loops: CDR1 MNHNS, CDR2 SASEGT. Trimming left V 6 bases short and J 9 bases short, with 12 bases between. The CDR3 is made up of 11 amino acids.

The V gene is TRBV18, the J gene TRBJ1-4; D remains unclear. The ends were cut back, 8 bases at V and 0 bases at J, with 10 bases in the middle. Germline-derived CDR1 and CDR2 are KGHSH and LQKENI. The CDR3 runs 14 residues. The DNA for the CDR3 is TGTGCCAGCCAACCCCTAGCAACTAATGAAAAACTGTTTTTT. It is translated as CASQPLATNEKLFF.

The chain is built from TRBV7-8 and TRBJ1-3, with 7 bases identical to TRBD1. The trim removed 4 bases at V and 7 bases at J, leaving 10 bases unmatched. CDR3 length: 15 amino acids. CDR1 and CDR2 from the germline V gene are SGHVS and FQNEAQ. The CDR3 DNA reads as TGTGCCAGCAGCTCTACGAACAGGGGTCGGAACACCATATATTTT. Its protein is CASSSTNRGRNTIYF. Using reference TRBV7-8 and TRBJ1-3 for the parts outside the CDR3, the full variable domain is GAGVSQSPRYKVAKRGQDVALRCDPISGHVSLFWYQQALGQGPEFLTYFQNEAQLDKSGLPSDRFFAERPEGSVSTLKIQRTQQEDSAVYLCASSSTNRGRNTIYFGEGSWLTVV.

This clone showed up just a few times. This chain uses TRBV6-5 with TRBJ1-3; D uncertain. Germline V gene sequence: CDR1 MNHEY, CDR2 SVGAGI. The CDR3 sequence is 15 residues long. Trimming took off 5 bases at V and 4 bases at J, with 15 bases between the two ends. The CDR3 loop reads CASSPPRGKGNTIYF. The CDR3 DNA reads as TGTGCCAGCAGTCCACCCCGGGGAAAAGGAAACACCATATATTTT.

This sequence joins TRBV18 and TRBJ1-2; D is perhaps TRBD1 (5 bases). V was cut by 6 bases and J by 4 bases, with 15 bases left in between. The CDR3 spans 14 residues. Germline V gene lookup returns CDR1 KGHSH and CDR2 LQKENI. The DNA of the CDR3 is TGTGCCAGCTCCCATACGGCGGGGGGCTATGGCTACACCTTC. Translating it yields CASSHTAGGYGYTF.

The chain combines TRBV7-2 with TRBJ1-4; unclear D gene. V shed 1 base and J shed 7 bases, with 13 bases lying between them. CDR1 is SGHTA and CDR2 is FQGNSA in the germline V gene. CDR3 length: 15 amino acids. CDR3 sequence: CASSLGFGSGEKLFF. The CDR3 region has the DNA TGTGCCAGCAGCTTAGGATTTGGATCAGGTGAAAAACTGTTTTTT. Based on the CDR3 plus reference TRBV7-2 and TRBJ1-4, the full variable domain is GAGVSQSPSNKVTEKGKDVELRCDPISGHTALYWYRQSLGQGLEFLIYFQGNSAPDKSGLPSDRFSAERTGGSVSTLTIQRTQQEDSAVYLCASSLGFGSGEKLFFGSGTQLSVL.